The 17 T cell receptor beta chains listed next were all sequenced from one sample in a study of control samples from healthy donors and cancer patients. The protocol was immunoSEQ multiplex PCR, while the TCRdb copy is restricted to in-frame clones and leaves out a portion. Seen here are 140,000 to 150,000 clones, roughly 90% observed once, and the top ten hold roughly 5%. Material for sequencing was blood. These receptor sequences come from a man aged 25 to 45 in good health.

The V gene is TRBV24-1, the J gene TRBJ1-1; TRBD1 matches at 10 bases. CDR1 is KGHDR, CDR2 SFDVKD, per germline. Germline trimming cut 5 bases from V and 11 bases from J; bases unmatched to any gene: 4. This CDR3 is 12 amino acids long. CDR3 sequence reads: CATSGQGAPAFF. The CDR3 DNA follows: TGTGCCACCAGTGGACAGGGGGCCCCGGCTTTCTTT.

This clone was seen a handful of times. The V gene is TRBV7-6, the J gene TRBJ2-7; D might be TRBD2 (7 bases). The CDR3 loop spans 19 amino acids. CDR1 and CDR2 from the germline V gene are SGHVS and FNYEAQ. The ends were cut back, 2 bases at V and 0 bases at J, with 23 bases in the middle. The CDR3 region is CASSLNRAGVRDTSYEQYF. The CDR3 DNA reads as TGTGCCAGCAGCTTAAATAGGGCGGGGGTAAGGGACACCTCCTACGAGCAGTACTTC.

The chain recombines TRBV27 with TRBJ1-2; the match to TRBD1 covers 8 bases. CDR1 is MNHEY, CDR2 SMNVEV, per germline (reference sequence). Unmatched junction bases numbered 4, after V lost 6 bases and J lost 4 bases. CDR3 length: 13 residues. CDR3 in amino acids: CASSLQGVYGYTF. As DNA, the CDR3 is TGTGCCAGCAGCTTACAGGGGGTCTATGGCTACACCTTC.

The V and J genes are TRBV2 and TRBJ2-2; TRBD1 matches at 8 bases. The CDR3 consists of 16 residues. Germline V gene sequence: CDR1 SNHLY, CDR2 FYNNEI. Trimming cost V 2 bases and J 6 bases; bases outside gene matches: 8. The CDR3 region has the DNA TGTGCCAGCAGTGAAATGGGGCAGGGGGCAGCCGGGGAGCTGTTTTTT. This encodes CASSEMGQGAAGELFF.

The genes are TRBV6-2 or TRBV6-3 and TRBJ2-7, with 7 nucleotides matching TRBD2. This CDR3 region has 13 residues. Germline V gene data show CDR1 as MNHEY and CDR2 as SVGEGT. The V gene end was trimmed by 4 bases and the J gene end by 3 bases; junction bases not matched to a gene: 3. The CDR3 protein is CASSLGGSYEQYF. The CDR3 DNA follows: TGTGCCAGCAGTTTGGGGGGGAGCTACGAGCAGTACTTC.

The chain couples TRBV4-3 to TRBJ2-1; TRBD2 matches at 13 bases. Germline-derived CDR1 and CDR2 are LGHNA and YSLEER. CDR3 length equals 16 residues. Trimming took 5 bases from V and 6 from J; bases not matched to a gene: 7. This CDR3 reads CASSELTSGGANEQFF. The CDR3 region has the DNA TGCGCCAGCAGCGAACTCACTAGCGGGGGGGCCAATGAGCAGTTCTTC.

The chain combines TRBV11-2 with TRBJ2-7; D is uncertain. CDR1 SGHAT and CDR2 FQNNGV come from the germline V gene. CDR3 length equals 14 residues. V was cut by 0 bases and J by 3 bases, with 9 bases left in between. The CDR3 protein is CASSLEAAFYEQYF. The CDR3 region has the DNA TGTGCCAGCAGCTTAGAGGCAGCCTTCTACGAGCAGTACTTC.

The chain links TRBV4-3 to TRBJ1-2, with D possibly being TRBD1 (6 bases). Trimming took 0 bases from V and 4 from J, leaving 15 bases between them. Germline V CDR1 and CDR2: LGHNA, YSLEER. The CDR3 has 16 residues. As DNA, the CDR3 is TGCGCCAGCAGCCAAGATGCCGTGGGACACTTCTATGGCTACACCTTC. Translated: CASSQDAVGHFYGYTF.

This clone occurred a few times. This chain links TRBV4-3 with TRBJ2-6; the D is unclear. CDR1 is LGHNA, CDR2 YSLEER, per germline. This CDR3 is built from 16 residues. V lost 0 bases and J 0 bases, leaving 6 bases between the germline ends. As DNA, the CDR3 is TGCGCCAGCAGCCAAGATGCGAACTCTGGGGCCAACGTCCTGACTTTC. This sequence encodes CASSQDANSGANVLTF.

V gene TRBV27 combines with J gene TRBJ1-2, with D perhaps matching TRBD1 (5 bases). The CDR3 consists of 15 residues. Per germline, CDR1 MNHEY and CDR2 SMNVEV (reference sequence). The V end lost 0 bases, the J end lost 6 bases, and 14 bases lay between the germline ends. The CDR3 spells CASSLSWGRVHGYTF. CDR3 nucleotides: TGTGCCAGCAGTTTATCTTGGGGCAGGGTGCATGGCTACACCTTC.

The chain combines TRBV3-1 (or the pseudogene TRBV3-2) with TRBJ2-7; D gene ambiguous. V lost 2 bases, J lost 3 bases, and 5 bases lay in between. The CDR3 contains 12 residues. Per germline, CDR1 LGHDT and CDR2 YNNKEL (reference sequence). The chain's CDR3 is CASSQRLYEQYF. CDR3 DNA: TGTGCCAGCAGCCAACGACTCTACGAGCAGTACTTC.

V gene TRBV11-2 combines with J gene TRBJ2-7; 10 bases line up with TRBD1. In germline, CDR1 is SGHAT, CDR2 FQNNGV. V gave up 3 bases and J gave up 2 bases; unmatched junction bases: 1. The CDR3 spans 14 residues. This CDR3 reads CASSLTGGTYEQYF. DNA for the CDR3: TGTGCCAGCAGCTTGACAGGGGGCACCTACGAGCAGTACTTC.

The rearrangement joins TRBV11-2 to TRBJ2-1; a weak D match, TRBD1 (7 bases). V lost 5 bases and J 7 bases, leaving 21 bases between the germline ends. CDR1 and CDR2 (germline): SGHAT, FQNNGV. This CDR3 is built from 16 residues. The CDR3 DNA reads TGTGCCAGCAGCCCTAGACGCAGGGGGGTTTATAATGAGCAGTTCTTC. Translated, it gives CASSPRRRGVYNEQFF.

The chain uses TRBV18 and TRBJ1-4; no clear D gene. V dropped 6 bases and J dropped 8 bases, with 19 bases sitting between them. This CDR3 has 15 amino acids. CDR1 KGHSH and CDR2 LQKENI come from the germline V gene. The CDR3 sequence is CASSPASTAWEKLFF. CDR3 nucleotides: TGTGCCAGCTCCCCCGCTAGTACCGCCTGGGAAAAACTGTTTTTT.

This clone was picked up a small number of times. The chain recombines TRBV2 with TRBJ1-1; D is unresolved. V was shortened by 6 bases and J by 1 base, with 6 bases between the two germline ends. This CDR3 spans 12 amino acids. The germline V gene has CDR1 SNHLY and CDR2 FYNNEI. CDR3 amino acids: CASSRQNTEAFF. DNA for the CDR3: TGTGCCAGCAGCAGGCAGAACACTGAAGCTTTCTTT.

The V and J genes are TRBV15 and TRBJ2-7; TRBD1 might be the D (6 bases). Germline V gene lookup returns CDR1 LNHNV and CDR2 YYDKDF (reference sequence). CDR3 size: 15 residues. Trimming took 0 bases from V and 2 from J, leaving 11 bases between them. The CDR3 coding sequence is TGTGCCACCAGCAGAGATGCAGGGGAAGCCTACGAGCAGTACTTC. This encodes CATSRDAGEAYEQYF.

This chain uses TRBV9 with TRBJ2-1, with a weak D call TRBD1 (5 bases). V lost 4 bases and J 0 bases, leaving 11 bases between the germline ends. The CDR3 covers 15 residues. Germline V gives CDR1 SGDLS, CDR2 YYNGEE. The CDR3 DNA sequence: TGTGCCAGCAGCCCCAGGGAAAGCTCCTACAATGAGCAGTTCTTC. This encodes CASSPRESSYNEQFF.